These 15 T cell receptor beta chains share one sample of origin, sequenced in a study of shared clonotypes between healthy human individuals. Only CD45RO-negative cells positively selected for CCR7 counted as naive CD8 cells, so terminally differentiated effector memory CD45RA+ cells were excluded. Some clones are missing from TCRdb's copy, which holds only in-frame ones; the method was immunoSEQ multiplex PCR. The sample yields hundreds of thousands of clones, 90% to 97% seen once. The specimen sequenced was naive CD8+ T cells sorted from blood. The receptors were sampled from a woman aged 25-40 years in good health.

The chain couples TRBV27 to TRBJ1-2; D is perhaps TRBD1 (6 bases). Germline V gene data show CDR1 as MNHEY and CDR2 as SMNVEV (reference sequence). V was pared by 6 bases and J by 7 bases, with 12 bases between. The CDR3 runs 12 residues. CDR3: CASSTGGGGYTF. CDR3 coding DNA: TGTGCCAGCAGCACGGGAGGGGGTGGCTACACCTTC.

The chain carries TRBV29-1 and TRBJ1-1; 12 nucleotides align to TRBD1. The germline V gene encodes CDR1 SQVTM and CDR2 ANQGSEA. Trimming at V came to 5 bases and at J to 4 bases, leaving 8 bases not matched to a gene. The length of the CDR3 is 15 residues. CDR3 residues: CSVPWDRGPRTEAFF. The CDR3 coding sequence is TGCAGCGTTCCGTGGGACAGGGGGCCACGCACTGAAGCTTTCTTT. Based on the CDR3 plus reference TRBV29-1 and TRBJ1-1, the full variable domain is SAVISQKPSRDICQRGTSLTIQCQVDSQVTMMFWYRQQPGQSLTLIATANQGSEATYESGFVIDKFPISRPNLTFSTLTVSNMSPEDSSIYLCSVPWDRGPRTEAFFGQGTRLTVV.

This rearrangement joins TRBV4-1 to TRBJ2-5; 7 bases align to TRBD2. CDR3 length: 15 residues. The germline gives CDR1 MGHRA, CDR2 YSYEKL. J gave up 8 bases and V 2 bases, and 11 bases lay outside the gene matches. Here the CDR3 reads CASSQLAEVPGTQYF. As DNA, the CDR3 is TGCGCCAGCAGCCAACTAGCGGAAGTGCCAGGAACCCAGTACTTC.

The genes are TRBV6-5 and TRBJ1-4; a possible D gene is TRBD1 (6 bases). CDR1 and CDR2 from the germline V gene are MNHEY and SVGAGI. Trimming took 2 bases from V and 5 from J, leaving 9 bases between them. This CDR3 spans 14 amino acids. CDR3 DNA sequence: TGTGCCAGCAGTTACCAGGGGAGGAATGAAAAACTGTTTTTT. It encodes CASSYQGRNEKLFF.

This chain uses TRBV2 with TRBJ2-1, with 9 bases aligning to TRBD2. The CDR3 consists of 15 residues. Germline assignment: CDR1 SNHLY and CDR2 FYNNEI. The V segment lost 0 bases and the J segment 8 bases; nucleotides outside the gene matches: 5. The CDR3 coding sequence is TGTGCCAGCAGTGAAGCTAGCGGGAGTCGAGATGAGCAGTTCTTC. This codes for CASSEASGSRDEQFF.

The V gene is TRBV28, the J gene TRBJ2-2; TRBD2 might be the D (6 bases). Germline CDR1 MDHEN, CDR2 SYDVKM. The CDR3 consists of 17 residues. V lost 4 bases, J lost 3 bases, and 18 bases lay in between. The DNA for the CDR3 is TGTGCCAGCAGTTATGGGGATAGAGGAGGGTACACCGGGGAGCTGTTTTTT. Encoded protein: CASSYGDRGGYTGELFF.

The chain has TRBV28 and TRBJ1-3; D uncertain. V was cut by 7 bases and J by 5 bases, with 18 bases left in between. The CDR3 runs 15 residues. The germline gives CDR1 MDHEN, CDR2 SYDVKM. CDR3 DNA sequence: TGTGCCAGCATGGACCCATCAGGTCTGCGAAACACCATATATTTT. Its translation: CASMDPSGLRNTIYF.

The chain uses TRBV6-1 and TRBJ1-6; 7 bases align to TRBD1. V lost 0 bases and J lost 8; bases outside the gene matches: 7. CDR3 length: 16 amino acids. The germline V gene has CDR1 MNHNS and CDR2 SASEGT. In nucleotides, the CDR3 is TGTGCCAGCAGTGAAGCTCGGAGGGGGCTGGATTCACCCCTCCACTTT. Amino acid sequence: CASSEARRGLDSPLHF.

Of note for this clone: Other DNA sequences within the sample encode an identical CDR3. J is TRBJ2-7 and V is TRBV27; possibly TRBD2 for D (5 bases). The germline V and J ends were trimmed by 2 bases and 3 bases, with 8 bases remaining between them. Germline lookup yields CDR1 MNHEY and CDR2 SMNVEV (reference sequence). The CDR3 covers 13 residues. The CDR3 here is CASSLEGGYEQYF. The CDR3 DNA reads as TGTGCCAGCAGTTTAGAGGGTGGCTACGAGCAGTACTTC.

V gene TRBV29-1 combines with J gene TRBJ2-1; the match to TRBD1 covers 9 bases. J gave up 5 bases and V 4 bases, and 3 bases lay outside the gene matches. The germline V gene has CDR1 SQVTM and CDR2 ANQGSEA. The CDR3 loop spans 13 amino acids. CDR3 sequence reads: CSVGTGDDNEQFF. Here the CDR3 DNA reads TGCAGCGTTGGGACAGGGGACGACAATGAGCAGTTCTTC.

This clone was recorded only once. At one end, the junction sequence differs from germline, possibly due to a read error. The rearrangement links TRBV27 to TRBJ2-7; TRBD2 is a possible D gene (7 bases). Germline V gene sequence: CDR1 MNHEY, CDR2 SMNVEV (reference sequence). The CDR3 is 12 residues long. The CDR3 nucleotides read TGTGCCAGCAGTTTCGGGGGGCCTGGAATGCACTTC. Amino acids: CASSFGGPGMHF.

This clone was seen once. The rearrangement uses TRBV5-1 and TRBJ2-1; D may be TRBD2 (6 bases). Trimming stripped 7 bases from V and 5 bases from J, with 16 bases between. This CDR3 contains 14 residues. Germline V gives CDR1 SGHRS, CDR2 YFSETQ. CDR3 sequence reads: CASEPLASNNEQFF. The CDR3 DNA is TGCGCCAGCGAACCCCTAGCGTCTAACAATGAGCAGTTCTTC.

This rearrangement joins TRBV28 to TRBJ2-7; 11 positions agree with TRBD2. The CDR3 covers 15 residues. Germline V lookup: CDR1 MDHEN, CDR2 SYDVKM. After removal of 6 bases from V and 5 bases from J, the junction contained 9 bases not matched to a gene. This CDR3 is CASSPTSGSSHEQYF. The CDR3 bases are TGTGCCAGCAGCCCAACTAGCGGGAGTTCCCACGAGCAGTACTTC.

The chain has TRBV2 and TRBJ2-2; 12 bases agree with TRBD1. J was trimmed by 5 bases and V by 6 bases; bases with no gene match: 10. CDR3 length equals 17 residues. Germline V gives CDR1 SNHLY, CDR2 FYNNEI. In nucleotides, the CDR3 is TGTGCCAGCAGAGGGGACAGGGGGCGCGAGTGGACCGGGGAGCTGTTTTTT. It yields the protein CASRGDRGREWTGELFF.

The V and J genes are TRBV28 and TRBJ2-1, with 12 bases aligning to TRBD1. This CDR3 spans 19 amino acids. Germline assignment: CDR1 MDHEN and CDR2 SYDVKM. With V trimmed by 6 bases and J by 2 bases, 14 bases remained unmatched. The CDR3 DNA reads TGTGCCAGCAGGGGGGTGGGACAGGGGGCTAGGTTGCCCTACAATGAGCAGTTCTTC. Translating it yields CASRGVGQGARLPYNEQFF.